This T cell receptor beta chain was sequenced during a study of STAT5B mutations in CD4+ large granular lymphocyte leukemia. Study-level points and caveats: Patient CD4-sorted repertoires stayed more clonal than healthy ones after leukemic-clone removal.

Assay used: immunoSEQ multiplex PCR; TCRdb lists only in-frame clones, some missing. The sample shows more than 6,000 clones, just under 75% of them seen only once. CDR3 length: 15 residues. Germline loops: CDR1 MDHEN, CDR2 SYDVKM. Trimming cost V 6 bases and J 2 bases, with 15 bases left between them. Regarding this clone: Its specificity is unknown.

Sequencing was done on a sample of PBMCs. This receptor was identified in a woman in her 70s with CD4+ T-cell large granular lymphocyte leukemia. The V gene is TRBV28, the J gene TRBJ2-3; D is unclear. Here the CDR3 DNA reads TGTGCCAGCAGCCTCCCTACCGAACTCACAGATACGCAGTATTTT. Protein sequence: CASSLPTELTDTQYF.